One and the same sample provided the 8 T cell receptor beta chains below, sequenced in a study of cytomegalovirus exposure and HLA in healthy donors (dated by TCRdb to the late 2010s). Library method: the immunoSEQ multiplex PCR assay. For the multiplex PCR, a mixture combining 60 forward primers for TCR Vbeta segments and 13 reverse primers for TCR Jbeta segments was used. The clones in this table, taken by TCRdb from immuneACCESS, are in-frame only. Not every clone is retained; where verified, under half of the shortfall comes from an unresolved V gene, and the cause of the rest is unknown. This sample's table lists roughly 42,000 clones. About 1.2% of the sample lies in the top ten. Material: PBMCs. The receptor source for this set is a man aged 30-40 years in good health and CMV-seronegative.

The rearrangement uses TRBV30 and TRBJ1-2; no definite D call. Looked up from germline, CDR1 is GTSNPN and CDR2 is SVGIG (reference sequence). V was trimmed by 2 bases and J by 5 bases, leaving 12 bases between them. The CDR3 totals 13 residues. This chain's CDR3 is CAWSQVEGYGYTF. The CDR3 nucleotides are TGTGCCTGGAGTCAGGTAGAGGGTTATGGCTACACCTTC. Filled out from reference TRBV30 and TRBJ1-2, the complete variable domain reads SQTIHQWPATLVQPVGSPLSLECTVEGTSNPNLYWYRQAAGRGLQLLFYSVGIGQISSEVPQNLSASRPQDRQFILSSKKLLLSDSGFYLCAWSQVEGYGYTFGSGTRLTVV.

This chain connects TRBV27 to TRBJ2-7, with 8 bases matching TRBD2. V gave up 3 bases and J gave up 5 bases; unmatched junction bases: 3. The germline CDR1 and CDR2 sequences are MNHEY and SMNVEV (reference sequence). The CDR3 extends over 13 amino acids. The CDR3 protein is CASSFREGHEQYF. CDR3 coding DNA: TGTGCCAGCAGTTTCCGGGAGGGCCACGAGCAGTACTTC.

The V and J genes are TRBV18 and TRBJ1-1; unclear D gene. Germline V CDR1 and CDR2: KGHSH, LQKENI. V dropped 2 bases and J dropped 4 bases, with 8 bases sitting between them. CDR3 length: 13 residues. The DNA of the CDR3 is TGTGCCAGCTCACCATCCCGGGGCACTGAAGCTTTCTTT. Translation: CASSPSRGTEAFF.

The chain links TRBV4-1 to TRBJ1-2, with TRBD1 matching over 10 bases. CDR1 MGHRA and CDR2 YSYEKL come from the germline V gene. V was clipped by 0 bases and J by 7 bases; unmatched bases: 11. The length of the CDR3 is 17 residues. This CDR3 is CASSQDRRTGGWFGYTF. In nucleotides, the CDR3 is TGCGCCAGCAGCCAAGATAGGAGGACAGGGGGTTGGTTTGGCTACACCTTC.

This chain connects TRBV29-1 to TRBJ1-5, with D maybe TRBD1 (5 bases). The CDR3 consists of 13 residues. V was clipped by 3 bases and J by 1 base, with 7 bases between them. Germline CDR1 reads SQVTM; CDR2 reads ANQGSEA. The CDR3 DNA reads TGCAGCGTTGATCAGGGCAGCAATCAGCCCCAGCATTTT. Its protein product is CSVDQGSNQPQHF. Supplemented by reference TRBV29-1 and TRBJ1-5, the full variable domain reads SAVISQKPSRDICQRGTSLTIQCQVDSQVTMMFWYRQQPGQSLTLIATANQGSEATYESGFVIDKFPISRPNLTFSTLTVSNMSPEDSSIYLCSVDQGSNQPQHFGDGTRLSIL.

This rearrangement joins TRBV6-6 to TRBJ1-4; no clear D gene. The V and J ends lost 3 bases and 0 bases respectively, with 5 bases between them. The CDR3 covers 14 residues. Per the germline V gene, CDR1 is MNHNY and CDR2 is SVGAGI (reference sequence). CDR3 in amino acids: CASSYRATNEKLFF. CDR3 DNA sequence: TGTGCCAGCAGTTATCGGGCAACTAATGAAAAACTGTTTTTT.

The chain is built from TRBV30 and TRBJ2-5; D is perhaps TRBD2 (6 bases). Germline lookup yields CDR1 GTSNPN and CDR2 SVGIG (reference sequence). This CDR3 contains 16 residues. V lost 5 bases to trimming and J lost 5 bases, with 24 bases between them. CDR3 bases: TGTGCCTGGGATCCATCGTCGGCGGGGATTGGGGAGACCCAGTACTTC. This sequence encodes CAWDPSSAGIGETQYF.

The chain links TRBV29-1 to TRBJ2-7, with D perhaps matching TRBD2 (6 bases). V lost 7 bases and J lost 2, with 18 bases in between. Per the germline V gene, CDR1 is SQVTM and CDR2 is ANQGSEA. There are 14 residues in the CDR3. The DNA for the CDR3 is TGCAGCGCCCGGGACTCCAGGAGCGCCTACGAGCAGTACTTC. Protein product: CSARDSRSAYEQYF.